This entry describes one TCR beta chain. The data derive from a study of blood T cell repertoires in COVID-19. The data were produced by immunoSEQ multiplex PCR, yet TCRdb's version contains in-frame clones alone and is incomplete. The data show about 130,000 clones, just under 85% seen once. The length of the CDR3 is 14 residues. Germline-derived CDR1 and CDR2 are LNHDA and SQIVND (reference sequence). V was clipped by 5 bases and J by 0 bases, with 7 bases between them. The sequencing input was peripheral blood. The chain links TRBV19 to TRBJ1-4; D remains ambiguous. This receptor was identified in a woman in her forties or fifties with acute or convalescent COVID-19. The CDR3 spells CASSRFATNEKLFF. CDR3 DNA sequence: TGTGCCAGTAGTCGTTTCGCAACTAATGAAAAACTGTTTTTT.